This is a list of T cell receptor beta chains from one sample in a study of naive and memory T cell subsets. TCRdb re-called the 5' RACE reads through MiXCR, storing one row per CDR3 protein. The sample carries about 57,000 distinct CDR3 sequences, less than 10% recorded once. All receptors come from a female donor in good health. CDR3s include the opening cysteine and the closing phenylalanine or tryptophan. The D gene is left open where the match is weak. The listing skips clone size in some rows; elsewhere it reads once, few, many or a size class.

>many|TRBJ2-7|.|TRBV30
CAWSAGTGRYEQYF
TGTGCCTGGAGTGCCGGGACTGGGCGCTACGAGCAGTACTTC
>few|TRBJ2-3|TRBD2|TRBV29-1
CSGGLAGGGDTQYF
TGCAGCGGGGGACTAGCGGGGGGAGGCGATACGCAGTATTTT
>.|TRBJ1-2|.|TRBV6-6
CASSYSQAGARSNGYTF
TGTGCCAGCAGTTACTCCCAAGCAGGGGCACGGAGCAATGGCTACACCTTC
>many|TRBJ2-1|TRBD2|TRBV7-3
CASSQGLAGGSSYNEQFF
TGTGCCAGCAGCCAGGGCCTAGCGGGGGGGAGCTCCTACAATGAGCAGTTCTTC
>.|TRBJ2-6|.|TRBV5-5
CASSLRGPGANVLTF
TGTGCCAGCAGCTTGAGAGGTCCTGGGGCCAACGTCCTGACTTTC
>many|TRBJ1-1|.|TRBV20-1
CSARPQSLSAEAFF
TGCAGTGCTAGGCCCCAATCACTTTCCGCTGAAGCTTTCTTT
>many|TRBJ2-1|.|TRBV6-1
CASSEHGPFSNEQFF
TGTGCCAGCAGTGAACACGGTCCATTTTCGAATGAGCAGTTCTTC
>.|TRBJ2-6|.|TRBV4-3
CASSQDLGAGANVLTF
TGCGCCAGCAGCCAAGATTTGGGGGCTGGGGCCAACGTCCTGACTTTC
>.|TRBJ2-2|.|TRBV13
CASSLYSPAGELFF
TGTGCCAGCAGCTTATATTCCCCCGCCGGGGAGCTGTTTTTT
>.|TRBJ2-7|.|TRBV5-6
CASSSFGGLFSYEQYF
TGTGCCAGCAGCTCTTTTGGAGGGCTATTTTCCTACGAGCAGTACTTC
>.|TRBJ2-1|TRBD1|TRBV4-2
CASSPTGQSVYNEQFF
TGTGCCAGCAGCCCCACGGGACAGAGCGTTTACAATGAGCAGTTCTTC
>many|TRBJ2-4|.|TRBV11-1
CASSLDGIQYF
TGTGCCAGCAGCTTAGACGGCATTCAGTACTTC
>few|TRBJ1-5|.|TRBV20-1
CSARLGPNNQPQHF
TGCAGTGCTAGATTGGGTCCCAACAATCAGCCCCAGCATTTT
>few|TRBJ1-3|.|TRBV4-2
CASSQVGMSSGNTIYF
TGTGCCAGCAGCCAAGTTGGGATGAGCTCTGGAAACACCATATATTTT
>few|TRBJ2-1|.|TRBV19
CASSIRGRVREQFF
TGTGCCAGTAGTATCCGGGGGCGCGTGCGAGAGCAGTTCTTC
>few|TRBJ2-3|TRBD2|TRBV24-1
CATGHEAGGPTDTQYF
TGTGCCACCGGCCACGAGGCGGGGGGGCCTACCGATACGCAGTATTTT
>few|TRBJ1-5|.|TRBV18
CASSDSGSNQPQHF
TGTGCCAGCTCAGATAGTGGTAGCAATCAGCCCCAGCATTTT
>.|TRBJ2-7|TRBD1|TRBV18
CASSPIKNRGPYEQYF
TGTGCCAGCTCACCAATAAAAAACAGGGGCCCCTACGAGCAGTACTTC
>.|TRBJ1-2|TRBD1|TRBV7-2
CASSFKQGATYGYTF
TGTGCCAGCAGCTTTAAACAGGGGGCTACGTATGGCTACACCTTC
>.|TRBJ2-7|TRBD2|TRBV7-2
CASSPRRGSGGSYEQYF
TGTGCCAGCAGCCCCCGCCGGGGTAGCGGGGGCTCCTACGAGCAGTACTTC
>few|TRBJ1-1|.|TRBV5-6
CASSLVGGLNTEAFF
TGTGCCAGCAGCCTGGTGGGCGGGTTGAACACTGAAGCTTTCTTT
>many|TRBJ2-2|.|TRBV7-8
CASSRISGTGELFF
TGTGCCAGCAGCCGAATCAGTGGCACGGGGGAGCTGTTTTTT
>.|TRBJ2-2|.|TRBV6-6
CASASQGRGTGELFF
TGTGCCAGTGCCTCCCAGGGGCGCGGCACCGGGGAGCTGTTTTTT
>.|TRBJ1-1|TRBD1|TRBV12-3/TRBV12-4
CASSSVTGTEAFF
TGTGCCAGCAGTTCGGTGACAGGGACTGAAGCTTTCTTT
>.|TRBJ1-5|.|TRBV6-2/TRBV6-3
CASNDWDDGNQPQHF
TGTGCCAGCAACGATTGGGATGACGGCAATCAGCCCCAGCATTTT
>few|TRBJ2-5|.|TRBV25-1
CASAGWAETQYF
TGTGCCAGTGCCGGGTGGGCGGAGACCCAGTACTTC
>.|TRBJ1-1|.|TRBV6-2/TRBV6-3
CASSYFKGTEAFF
TGTGCCAGCAGTTACTTCAAGGGCACTGAAGCTTTCTTT
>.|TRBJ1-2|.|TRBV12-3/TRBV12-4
CASSLGLVSDTF
TGTGCCAGCAGTCTAGGTCTGGTTAGCGACACCTTC
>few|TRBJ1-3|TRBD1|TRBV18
CASSPAGQGAGNTIYF
TGTGCCAGCTCCCCTGCCGGACAGGGGGCTGGAAACACCATATATTTT
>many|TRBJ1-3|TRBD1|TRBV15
CATSRDRAGNTIYF
TGTGCCACCAGCAGGGACAGGGCGGGAAACACCATATATTTT
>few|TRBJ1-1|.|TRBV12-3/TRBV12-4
CASRYTGNTEAFF
TGTGCCAGCAGGTATACAGGGAACACTGAAGCTTTCTTT
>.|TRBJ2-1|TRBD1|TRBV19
CASSSNRGRVGVNEQFF
TGTGCCAGTAGTAGCAACAGGGGGCGAGTAGGTGTCAATGAGCAGTTCTTC
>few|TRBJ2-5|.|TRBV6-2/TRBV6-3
CASSYLAGPGIQYF
TGTGCCAGCAGTTACCTAGCAGGGCCAGGTATCCAGTACTTC
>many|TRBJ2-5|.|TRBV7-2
CASSLGTAGQETQYF
TGTGCCAGCAGCTTAGGGACCGCGGGGCAAGAGACCCAGTACTTC
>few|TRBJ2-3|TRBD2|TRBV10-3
CAISGTSGGTDTQYF
TGTGCCATCAGCGGGACTAGCGGGGGCACAGATACGCAGTATTTT
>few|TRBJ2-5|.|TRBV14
CASSQVGSAGTQYF
TGTGCCAGCAGCCAAGTGGGCAGCGCAGGGACCCAGTACTTC
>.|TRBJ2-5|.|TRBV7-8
CASSPRRAAETQYF
TGTGCCAGCAGCCCTAGGCGGGCGGCGGAGACCCAGTACTTC
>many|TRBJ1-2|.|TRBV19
CASSILTEGPGYTF
TGTGCCAGTAGTATACTAACAGAAGGACCCGGCTACACCTTC
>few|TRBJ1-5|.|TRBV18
CASSPRSGNQPQHF
TGTGCCAGCTCACCCCGTTCAGGGAATCAGCCCCAGCATTTT
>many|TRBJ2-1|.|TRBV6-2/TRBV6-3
CASSQRSSYNEQFF
TGTGCCAGCAGTCAAAGGAGCTCCTACAATGAGCAGTTCTTC
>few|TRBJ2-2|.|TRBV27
CASTITRDTGELFF
TGTGCCAGCACTATTACTCGGGACACCGGGGAGCTGTTTTTT
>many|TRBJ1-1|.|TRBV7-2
CASRPGPGQTEAFF
TGTGCCAGCAGACCAGGACCGGGGCAAACTGAAGCTTTCTTT